This entry lists 14 T cell receptor beta chains sequenced from one sample in a study (dated by TCRdb to between 2021 and 2024). Libraries were constructed by the immunoSEQ multiplex PCR assay. This immuneACCESS table, as held by TCRdb, lists in-frame sequences with V and J called but not all clones. Of the missing ones, under half trace to an unresolved V gene in checked studies; the others have no known cause. The sample table holds tens of thousands of clones, of which roughly 93% were seen once. Roughly 10% of the sample is in the top ten clones. Sequences were obtained from PBMCs. These receptors all come from a middle-aged man with rheumatoid arthritis.

This chain joins TRBV7-2 and TRBJ1-1, with D perhaps matching TRBD1 (6 bases). The CDR3 is 15 residues long. Trimming pared 5 bases from V and 1 base from J, leaving 14 bases between. Germline values: CDR1 SGHTA, CDR2 FQGNSA. This CDR3 is CASSPTGGQNTEAFF. The CDR3 nucleotides are TGTGCCAGCAGCCCCACGGGGGGGCAGAACACTGAAGCTTTCTTT.

This clone was seen more than once but under ten times. J is TRBJ1-6 and V is TRBV28, with D uncertain. V was pared by 2 bases and J by 9 bases, with 2 bases between. The CDR3 is made up of 11 amino acids. CDR1 and CDR2 from the germline V gene are MDHEN and SYDVKM. The chain's CDR3 is CASSLTSPLHF. CDR3 nucleotide sequence: TGTGCCAGCAGTTTAACTTCACCCCTCCACTTT.

V is TRBV5-1 and J is TRBJ2-6; TRBD1 matches 12 bases. J lost 4 bases, V lost 5 bases, and 10 bases had no gene match. The CDR3 has 18 amino acids. Germline values: CDR1 SGHRS, CDR2 YFSETQ. CDR3 nucleotide sequence: TGCGCCAGCAGTCCCGGGACAGGGGGCTTGTTAGGGGCCAACGTCCTGACTTTC. This encodes CASSPGTGGLLGANVLTF. Full variable domain (outside the CDR3, taken from reference TRBV5-1 and TRBJ2-6): KAGVTQTPRYLIKTRGQQVTLSCSPISGHRSVSWYQQTPGQGLQFLFEYFSETQRNKGNFPGRFSGRQFSNSRSEMNVSTLELGDSALYLCASSPGTGGLLGANVLTFGAGSRLTVL.

The chain is built from TRBV15 and TRBJ1-2, with a weak D call TRBD1 (6 bases). CDR1 and CDR2 from the germline V gene are LNHNV and YYDKDF (reference sequence). V was cut by 6 bases and J by 8 bases, with 16 bases left in between. This CDR3 region has 13 residues. CDR3 protein: CATRIGGERGYTF. In DNA form, the CDR3 reads TGTGCCACCAGAATAGGGGGGGAGAGGGGCTACACCTTC.

The chain links TRBV20-1 to TRBJ1-2; D gene ambiguous. This CDR3 spans 11 amino acids. Germline-derived CDR1 and CDR2 are DFQATT and SNEGSKA (reference sequence). Trimming shortened V by 3 bases and J by 8 bases, and 10 bases separated the two germline ends. CDR3 sequence: CSASMSGGYTF. The CDR3 DNA is TGCAGTGCTAGTATGTCGGGCGGCTACACCTTC.

The chain recombines TRBV7-3 with TRBJ1-1, with a weak D call TRBD1 (5 bases). Germline V gives CDR1 SGHTA, CDR2 FQGTGA. Trimming left V 1 base short and J 5 bases short, with 11 bases between. The CDR3 sequence is 14 residues long. In DNA, the CDR3 is TGTGCCAGCAGCTTAATGGGGCCAGGGACTGAAGCTTTCTTT. Translation gives CASSLMGPGTEAFF.

The chain carries TRBV11-2 and TRBJ2-5, with D perhaps matching TRBD1 (6 bases). V was pared by 3 bases and J by 5 bases, with 19 bases between. This CDR3 is built from 16 residues. The germline V gene has CDR1 SGHAT and CDR2 FQNNGV. CDR3 residues: CASSFGAGVKRETQYF. The CDR3 DNA reads TGTGCCAGCAGCTTCGGGGCAGGGGTTAAGCGCGAGACCCAGTACTTC.

The chain's CDR3 is CASGPYNEQFF. CDR3 nucleotides: TGTGCCAGTGGTCCATACAATGAGCAGTTCTTC. The gene calls are TRBV19 and TRBJ2-1; D is undetermined. Trimming pared 8 bases from V and 4 bases from J, leaving 6 bases between. Germline loops: CDR1 LNHDA, CDR2 SQIVND (reference sequence). CDR3 length: 11 residues.

The chain is built from TRBV7-2 and TRBJ2-3, with TRBD1 matching 8 bases. CDR1 SGHTA and CDR2 FQGNSA come from the germline V gene. With 1 base clipped from V and 3 bases from J, the junction kept 9 bases outside the gene matches. CDR3 length: 17 residues. The CDR3 nucleotides are TGTGCCAGCAGCTTAGTTCTCCAGGGGGCGCCGACAGATACGCAGTATTTT. The encoded protein is CASSLVLQGAPTDTQYF.

The chain is built from TRBV24-1 and TRBJ2-1; 10 nucleotides line up with TRBD1. V trimming: 4 bases; J trimming: 3 bases; junction bases outside the gene matches: 5. CDR3 length: 16 residues. CDR1 is KGHDR and CDR2 is SFDVKD in the germline V gene. The CDR3 DNA follows: TGTGCCACCAGTGACCCCGGACAGGGGGTCTACAATGAGCAGTTCTTC. It codes for CATSDPGQGVYNEQFF.

The J gene is TRBJ2-3, the V gene TRBV28, with D maybe TRBD1 (5 bases). Trimming left V 3 bases short and J 2 bases short, with 12 bases between. There are 15 residues in the CDR3. Per germline, CDR1 MDHEN and CDR2 SYDVKM. The CDR3 DNA is TGTGCCAGCAGTTTTTGGGGCGGAAACACAGATACGCAGTATTTT. Its protein is CASSFWGGNTDTQYF.

In nucleotides, the CDR3 is TGTGCCAGCAGTTTAACAGGGCCCTACAATGAGCAGTTCTTC. It translates to CASSLTGPYNEQFF. The rearrangement joins TRBV27 to TRBJ2-1; D perhaps matches TRBD1 (6 bases). The CDR3 contains 14 residues. V dropped 2 bases and J dropped 2 bases, with 7 bases sitting between them. Germline CDR1 and CDR2: MNHEY and SMNVEV (reference sequence).

The chain employs TRBV29-1 and TRBJ2-3; maybe TRBD1 (7 bases). The germline gives CDR1 SQVTM, CDR2 ANQGSEA. This CDR3 has 16 amino acids. V was clipped by 0 bases and J by 0 bases, with 13 bases between them. The CDR3 nucleotides are TGCAGCGTTGAAGATCGGCAGGGGGGAAGCACAGATACGCAGTATTTT. It codes for CSVEDRQGGSTDTQYF.

This chain uses TRBV6-5 with TRBJ1-1; 9 nucleotides match TRBD1. Per germline, CDR1 MNHEY and CDR2 SVGAGI. CDR3 size: 14 residues. Trimming removed 6 bases from V and 2 bases from J; junction bases left unmatched: 4. The chain's CDR3 is CASRSTGGNTEAFF. The DNA for the CDR3 is TGTGCCAGCAGATCGACAGGGGGAAACACTGAAGCTTTCTTT.